The 29 T cell receptor beta chains presented below share a single source sample, sequenced in a study of tumor-infiltrating lymphocytes in oesophageal squamous cell carcinoma. From the PCR reads, TCRdb called clonotypes with MiXCR, one entry per CDR3 protein. Counted here are 5,500 to 6,500 distinct CDR3 sequences, nearly 15% occurring once; the ten biggest clones make up more than 20%. The sequencing input was normal esophageal tissue next to the tumor. The receptor set was obtained from a male donor with esophageal squamous cell carcinoma.

This clonotype qualifies as medium-sized. The chain employs TRBV12-3 or TRBV12-4 and TRBJ2-5; D might be TRBD2 (6 bases). V lost 1 base to trimming and J lost 5 bases, with 17 bases between them. The CDR3 has 16 residues. The chain's CDR3 is CASSLVGGSDQETQYF. The CDR3 nucleotides read TGTGCCAGCAGTTTAGTCGGGGGATCGGATCAGGAGACCCAGTACTTC.

The rearrangement uses TRBV6-1 and TRBJ1-4; D is unclear. The germline CDR1 and CDR2 sequences are MNHNS and SASEGT. The CDR3 contains 14 residues. V dropped 5 bases and J dropped 8 bases, with 15 bases sitting between them. Here the CDR3 reads CASSLPSLDEKLFF. The CDR3 DNA is TGTGCCAGCAGTCTCCCCTCTCTGGACGAAAAACTGTTTTTT.

This chain links TRBV4-2 with TRBJ1-1; no definite D call. CDR1 is LGHNA and CDR2 is YNFKEQ in the germline V gene. V lost 3 bases and J lost 8, with 7 bases in between. The CDR3 is 11 residues long. CDR3: CASSQLEEAFF. CDR3 bases: TGTGCCAGCAGCCAGTTAGAGGAAGCTTTCTTT.

In this sample, this clonotype turned up many times. V and J are TRBV24-1 and TRBJ2-7, with a weak D call TRBD2 (6 bases). Trimming removed 9 bases from V and 4 bases from J, with 15 bases in between. This CDR3 spans 13 amino acids. CDR1 and CDR2 from the germline V gene are KGHDR and SFDVKD. The CDR3 nucleotides are TGTGCCACCGCTGGGGCAGGGAGGTACGAGCAGTACTTC. It translates to CATAGAGRYEQYF.

This clonotype came up a few times. This chain joins TRBV9 and TRBJ2-3; D is perhaps TRBD2 (5 bases). CDR1 and CDR2 from the germline V gene are SGDLS and YYNGEE. V was cut by 7 bases and J by 0 bases, with 9 bases left in between. The length of the CDR3 is 13 residues. CDR3 region: CASSTGSTDTQYF. DNA for the CDR3: TGTGCCAGCTCCACGGGGAGCACAGATACGCAGTATTTT.

This clonotype appeared a few times. This sequence joins TRBV3-1 and TRBJ2-3, with 8 positions matching TRBD1. The DNA end favors TRBJ2-7, so the J call may be wrong. The CDR3 is made up of 14 amino acids. CDR1 LGHDT and CDR2 YNNKEL come from the germline V gene (reference sequence). As DNA, the CDR3 is TGTGCCAGCAGCCCGGACAGGGAGTCCTACGAGCAGTACTTC. Its protein product is CASSPDRESYEQYF.

Ten or more counts support this clonotype. The chain uses TRBV6-1 and TRBJ2-7; unclear D gene. Trimming removed 10 bases at V and 4 bases at J, with 11 bases between. Germline CDR1 and CDR2: MNHNS and SASEGT. CDR3 size: 11 residues. CDR3 protein: CATPGLYEQYF. The CDR3 bases are TGTGCCACCCCAGGCCTATACGAGCAGTACTTC.

By share, this clonotype counts as medium-sized. The gene calls are TRBV7-9 and TRBJ1-4; the D gene is possibly TRBD1 (6 bases). The CDR3 contains 16 residues. The germline V gene has CDR1 SEHNR and CDR2 FQNEAQ (reference sequence). V lost 5 bases and J 2 bases, leaving 15 bases between the germline ends. CDR3 DNA sequence: TGTGCCAGCAGCCGCCCCACAGGGCTCACTAATGAAAAACTGTTTTTT. Translation gives CASSRPTGLTNEKLFF.

V gene TRBV4-2 combines with J gene TRBJ1-2; D is unclear. The length of the CDR3 is 15 residues. The V end lost 6 bases, the J end lost 7 bases, and 21 bases lay between the germline ends. Germline lookup yields CDR1 LGHNA and CDR2 YNFKEQ. CDR3 nucleotide sequence: TGTGCCAGCAGTCCCGGGGTCAATCCAGATCCTGGCTACACCTTC. Translation: CASSPGVNPDPGYTF.

This clonotype was counted at least ten times. The chain is built from TRBV11-3 and TRBJ2-5; no reliable D call. V dropped 3 bases and J dropped 4 bases, with 6 bases sitting between them. Per germline, CDR1 SGHNT and CDR2 YENEEA. The CDR3 totals 12 residues. CDR3 nucleotide sequence: TGTGCCAGCAGCTTTTCAGGAGAGACCCAGTACTTC. This encodes CASSFSGETQYF.

A remark on this clonotype: Because it lacks the conserved phenylalanine or tryptophan at the end, this CDR3 is likely a read error. The DNA is omitted, as the CDR3 cannot be located on it reliably, and the CDR3 follows TCRdb's listing. The chain uses TRBV7-2 and TRBJ2-6; TRBD1 is the table's D call, not checked against the DNA. From its first to its last residue, the CDR3 has 9 amino acids. Germline V gene sequence: CDR1 SGHTA, CDR2 FQGNSA. CDR3 region: CASSLDGGG.

This rearrangement joins TRBV13 to TRBJ2-7; weak D call: TRBD1 (5 bases). The CDR3 consists of 16 residues. Trimming removed 0 bases from V and 1 base from J, with 13 bases in between. CDR1 is PRHDT, CDR2 FYEKMQ, per germline (reference sequence). The CDR3 DNA sequence: TGTGCCAGCAGCTTAGGGGCTTTGGGGCGGTCCTACGAGCAGTACTTC. Its translation: CASSLGALGRSYEQYF.

Many counts were recorded for this clonotype. This chain connects TRBV24-1 to TRBJ2-7; D tentatively reads TRBD1 or TRBD2 (5 bases each). Germline V gives CDR1 KGHDR, CDR2 SFDVKD. The CDR3 covers 15 residues. V was trimmed by 4 bases and J by 2 bases, leaving 14 bases between them. The CDR3 nucleotides read TGTGCCACCAGTGACCCGTACCGGGACGCCTACGAGCAGTACTTC. Protein product: CATSDPYRDAYEQYF.

This clonotype was detected only a few times. The chain recombines TRBV19 with TRBJ2-6; weak D call: TRBD1 (6 bases). The germline V and J ends were trimmed by 10 bases and 2 bases, with 12 bases remaining between them. Germline CDR1 reads LNHDA; CDR2 reads SQIVND (reference sequence). The CDR3 spans 14 residues. The CDR3 here is CATQDRPGANVLTF. CDR3 DNA: TGTGCCACTCAAGACAGGCCTGGGGCCAACGTCCTGACTTTC.

J is TRBJ1-5 and V is TRBV19, with 8 bases lining up with TRBD1. The germline CDR1 and CDR2 sequences are LNHDA and SQIVND (reference sequence). J gave up 1 base and V 2 bases, and 10 bases lay outside the gene matches. This CDR3 has 18 amino acids. CDR3 in amino acids: CASSISRTGPVSNQPQHF. The CDR3 DNA follows: TGTGCCAGTAGTATAAGTCGGACAGGGCCCGTCAGCAATCAGCCCCAGCATTTT.

This clonotype rates as medium-sized (0.01 to 0.1%). The CDR3 coding sequence is TGTGCCAGCAGCTTACAGGGTGGGTTGCAGCCCCAGCATTTT. It translates to CASSLQGGLQPQHF. The rearrangement uses TRBV7-2 and TRBJ1-5, with D possibly being TRBD1 (5 bases). CDR3 length: 14 amino acids. The germline V gene encodes CDR1 SGHTA and CDR2 FQGNSA. V was cut by 2 bases and J by 7 bases, with 12 bases left in between.

Regarding this clonotype: A much larger clone sits a single nucleotide away, making a read error possible. V gene TRBV7-3 combines with J gene TRBJ2-3, with TRBD1 identical over 7 bases. The junction had 22 bases not matched to a gene; V was cut back by 2 bases and J by 14 bases. The CDR3 has 17 residues. The germline V gene has CDR1 SGHTA and CDR2 FQGTGA. The CDR3 here is CASSLVPGTDNTGELYF. CDR3 bases: TGTGCCAGCAGCTTAGTTCCCGGGACAGATAACACCGGGGAGCTGTATTTT. Complete variable domain (other parts from reference TRBV7-3 and TRBJ2-3): GAGVSQTPSNKVTEKGKYVELRCDPISGHTALYWYRQSLGQGPEFLIYFQGTGAADDSGLPNDRFFAVRPEGSVSTLKIQRTERGDSAVYLCASSLVPGTDNTGELYFGPGTRLTVL.

Within the sample, this clonotype is medium-sized. V and J are TRBV5-1 and TRBJ2-2; D is ambiguous. CDR1 is SGHRS and CDR2 is YFSETQ in the germline V gene. V dropped 3 bases and J dropped 7 bases, with 10 bases sitting between them. The CDR3 contains 13 residues. The CDR3 DNA is TGCGCCAGCAGCTCCGTGGGCTACGGGGAGCTGTTTTTT. Protein sequence: CASSSVGYGELFF.

Within the sample, this clonotype is medium-sized. The chain couples TRBV7-8 to TRBJ1-1, with D hard to call. In germline, CDR1 is SGHVS, CDR2 FQNEAQ. The V end was cut by 5 bases, the J end by 5 bases, with 15 bases between. This CDR3 has 14 residues. The CDR3 spells CASSPTHTGTEAFF. CDR3 DNA: TGTGCCAGCAGCCCGACGCATACGGGGACTGAAGCTTTCTTT.

To note about this clonotype: Because it lacks the conserved phenylalanine or tryptophan at the end, this CDR3 is likely a read error. The DNA is left out, because the CDR3 cannot be placed on it with certainty; the CDR3 is given as TCRdb lists it. CDR3 region: CASSFNEASVMSSSSGQ. The rearrangement joins TRBV7-3 to TRBJ1-1. The CDR3 is 17 amino acids in total, end residues counted. CDR1 SGHTA and CDR2 FQGTGA come from the germline V gene.

This clonotype has at least ten counts. The V gene is TRBV6-4, the J gene TRBJ2-1, with 7 bases fitting TRBD1. The germline V gene has CDR1 MRHNA and CDR2 SNTAGT. The CDR3 runs 16 residues. With 3 bases clipped from V and 2 bases from J, the junction kept 7 bases outside the gene matches. The CDR3 bases are TGTGCCAGCAGTGATGGTACGGACAGGCCCTACAATGAGCAGTTCTTC. This codes for CASSDGTDRPYNEQFF.

There are a few counts of this clonotype. This sequence joins TRBV4-2 and TRBJ1-5, with D unresolved. Germline CDR1 is LGHNA and CDR2 is YNFKEQ. The CDR3 runs 18 residues. The V end lost 0 bases, the J end lost 0 bases, and 15 bases lay between the germline ends. The CDR3 protein is CASSQDSGKSYSNQPQHF. As DNA, the CDR3 is TGTGCCAGCAGCCAAGATAGTGGGAAGTCGTATAGCAATCAGCCCCAGCATTTT.

This clonotype was seen repeatedly, ten times or more. The CDR3 sequence: CASKGATREQYF. DNA of the CDR3: TGTGCCAGCAAGGGAGCGACCCGCGAGCAGTACTTC. V usage is TRBV27 and J usage is TRBJ2-7; possibly TRBD2 for D (5 bases). Trimming took off 7 bases at V and 6 bases at J, with 13 bases between the two ends. Germline assignment: CDR1 MNHEY and CDR2 SMNVEV (reference sequence). The CDR3 has 12 residues.

As concerns this clonotype: Given the absence of the conserved phenylalanine or tryptophan at the CDR3 end, a read error is likely. The limits of the CDR3 on the DNA are not certain, so only TCRdb's listed CDR3 is given. The gene calls are TRBV12-3 or TRBV12-4 and TRBJ2-7; TRBD1, the table's D call, was not compared with the DNA. The CDR3 adds up to 18 amino acids, both ends counted. The CDR3 sequence: CASSLGTGDLHYGYTFGS.

This clonotype was counted many times. The gene calls are TRBV12-3 or TRBV12-4 and TRBJ1-5, with D maybe TRBD1 (5 bases). The CDR3 loop spans 13 amino acids. V dropped 7 bases and J dropped 0 bases, with 7 bases sitting between them. DNA of the CDR3: TGTGCCAGCACCGGGACTAGCAATCAGCCCCAGCATTTT. The encoded protein is CASTGTSNQPQHF.

The V gene is TRBV5-1, the J gene TRBJ1-1; TRBD1 matches 9 bases. V shed 1 base and J 4 bases; nucleotides not matched to a gene: 5. The V gene's germline CDR1 is SGHRS and CDR2 YFSETQ. CDR3 length equals 15 residues. CDR3 protein: CASSLTGGVGTEAFF. Written as DNA, the CDR3 is TGCGCCAGCAGCTTGACAGGGGGCGTAGGCACTGAAGCTTTCTTT.

This clonotype was seen at least ten times. The rearrangement joins TRBV6-1 to TRBJ1-2, with D perhaps TRBD1 (6 bases). The CDR3 consists of 19 residues. Germline loops: CDR1 MNHNS, CDR2 SASEGT. The V gene lost 5 bases and the J gene lost 5 bases, with 30 bases spanning the gap. This chain's CDR3 is CASSYTPNRAEASVYGYTF. In nucleotides, the CDR3 is TGTGCCAGCAGTTATACCCCGAACAGGGCAGAGGCGAGTGTATATGGCTACACCTTC.

Turning to this clonotype: This may stem from a read error, because a much larger clone lies one nucleotide away. J is TRBJ2-5 and V is TRBV19; possible D gene TRBD2, 6 bases. The end of the DNA is better explained by TRBJ2-7, so the J call may be wrong. This CDR3 is built from 14 residues. Germline loops: CDR1 LNHDA, CDR2 SQIVND (reference sequence). The CDR3 region is CASSIPLAGGEQYF. Written as DNA, the CDR3 is TGTGCCAGTAGTATACCTCTCGCCGGGGGCGAGCAGTACTTC.

This clonotype was seen ten or more times. The CDR3 DNA follows: TGTGCCAGCAGTTACGGTATGAACACTGAAGCTTTCTTT. This codes for CASSYGMNTEAFF. The V and J genes are TRBV28 and TRBJ1-1; D is ambiguous. CDR3 length: 13 residues. Germline assignment: CDR1 MDHEN and CDR2 SYDVKM. The V end was cut by 4 bases, the J end by 0 bases, with 6 bases between.